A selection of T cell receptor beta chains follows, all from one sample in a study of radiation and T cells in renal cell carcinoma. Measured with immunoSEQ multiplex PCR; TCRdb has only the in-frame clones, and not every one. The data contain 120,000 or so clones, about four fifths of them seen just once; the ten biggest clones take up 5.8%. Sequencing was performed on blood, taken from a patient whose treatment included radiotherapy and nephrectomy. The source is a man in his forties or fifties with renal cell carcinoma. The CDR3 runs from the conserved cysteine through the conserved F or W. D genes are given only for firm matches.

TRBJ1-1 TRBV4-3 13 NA CASSQVRDTEAFF
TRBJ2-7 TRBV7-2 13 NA CASSLVLGSEQYF
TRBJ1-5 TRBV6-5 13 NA CASSPSFNQPQHF
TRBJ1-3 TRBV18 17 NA CASSPKEYQVGGNTIYF
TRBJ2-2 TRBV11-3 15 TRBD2 CASSPRLARLRELFF
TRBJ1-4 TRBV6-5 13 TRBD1 CASSYGTGKKLFF
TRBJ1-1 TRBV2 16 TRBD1 CASSRETNTGGGRAFF
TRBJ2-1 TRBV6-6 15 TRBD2 CASSSTSGTYNEQFF
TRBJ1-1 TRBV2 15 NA CASSEGQGAGTEAFF
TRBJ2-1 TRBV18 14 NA CASSPGTYYNEQFF
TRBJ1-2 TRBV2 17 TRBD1 CASRLDRGRELNYGYTF
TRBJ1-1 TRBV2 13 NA CASSKGQNTEAFF
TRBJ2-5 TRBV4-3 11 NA CASSQEETQYF